This T cell receptor beta chain was retrieved from a study of blood T cells in healthy people across ages. Study-wide points: Long-lived and aged donors differed, with more naive CD4+ cells and higher diversity in the long-lived. The recorded TCR beta diversity per million T cells decreased in a roughly linear manner with age.

With respect to this clonotype: Its antigen is unidentified. Mismatch with germline at one junction end may stem from a read error.

With a J-beta primer mix and a sample-barcoded 5' primer, a second PCR ran about 6 to 11 cycles. One entry per CDR3 protein, called by TCRdb with MiXCR from the 5' RACE reads. The sample records over 1,300,000 distinct CDR3 sequences, 55% to 75% being singletons. Germline CDR1 and CDR2: SEHNR and FQNEAQ (reference sequence). This CDR3 is built from 14 residues. The receptor was isolated from a man younger than 30 in good health. Sequences were obtained from blood. The rearrangement links TRBV7-9 to TRBJ1-1; D is possibly TRBD1 (6 bases). The CDR3 DNA reads TGTGCCAGCAGCATAGCAGGGGAGAACACTGAAGCTTTCTTT. It is translated as CASSIAGENTEAFF.